This entry describes one T cell receptor (beta chain). The antigen is unknown. Some second doses came at about 4 weeks and others at about 12 weeks; these were pooled. The data originate from a study of T cell responses to AZD1222 COVID-19 vaccine. The CDR3 contains 14 residues. The germline gives CDR1 LNHDA, CDR2 SQIVND (reference sequence). The V end was cut by 9 bases, the J end by 4 bases, with 16 bases between. Regarding the study as a whole: Donor demographics were predominantly white British with a female majority; clonal diversity may be underestimated.

Clones were sequenced by immunoSEQ multiplex PCR, and TCRdb holds only the in-frame ones, with some missing. The sample records about 34,000 clones, around 78% being singletons. This TCR came from an adult who received the AZD1222 COVID-19 vaccine. The source material was peripheral blood, sampled 28 days after the second AZD1222 dose. This sequence joins TRBV19 and TRBJ1-3, with D tentatively TRBD1 (6 bases). The DNA for the CDR3 is TGTGCCAGCAATCACCGGGACAACGGAAACACCATATATTTT. It codes for CASNHRDNGNTIYF.